This is a list of T cell receptor beta chains from one sample in a study of T cells after yellow fever vaccination. From the 5' RACE reads, TCRdb called clonotypes with MiXCR, one entry per CDR3 protein. The repertoire holds about 550,000 distinct CDR3 sequences, with roughly a fifth as singletons. This specimen consisted of PBMCs, obtained 15 days after the yellow fever booster vaccination. These receptors were collected from a young man who received the YFV17D yellow fever vaccine. CDR3s include the opening cysteine and the closing phenylalanine or tryptophan. D genes are given only for firm matches. Not all rows give a size; the values are once, few, many and, for expanded clones, a class.

abundance	v_gene	j_gene	d_gene	CDR3nt	CDR3aa
.	TRBV15	TRBJ2-2	.	TGTGCCACCAGCAGAGTTAACACGAACACCGGGGAGCTGTTTTTT	CATSRVNTNTGELFF
many	TRBV2	TRBJ2-7	TRBD1	TGTGCCAGCGGGGGACAGGTCTCCTACGAGCAGTACTTC	CASGGQVSYEQYF
few	TRBV4-3	TRBJ2-3	.	TGCGCCAGCAGCCAACGGATCTTCACAGATACGCAGTATTTT	CASSQRIFTDTQYF
few	TRBV5-1	TRBJ2-2	TRBD2	TGCGCCAGCAGATTAGCGGGAGGGCCCACCGGGGAGCTGTTTTTT	CASRLAGGPTGELFF
.	TRBV7-2	TRBJ1-5	.	TGTGCCAGCAGCTTAGATCAGGGTTATCAGCCCCAGCATTTT	CASSLDQGYQPQHF
once	TRBV20-1	TRBJ2-7	.	TGCAGTGCTAGGAGGGGGATCGGCGCCTACGAGCAGTACTTC	CSARRGIGAYEQYF
.	TRBV3-1	TRBJ1-2	.	TGTGCCAGCAGCCAAGTACTTGTCGGGGGGAACTATGGCTACACCTTC	CASSQVLVGGNYGYTF
few	TRBV5-6	TRBJ2-7	TRBD1	TGTGCCAGCAGCTCCCAGGACAGGAGATTCTACGAGCAGTACTTC	CASSSQDRRFYEQYF
few	TRBV7-2	TRBJ2-1	TRBD2	TGTGCCAGCAGCTCAACTAGCGGGAACTACAATGAGCAGTTCTTC	CASSSTSGNYNEQFF
few	TRBV27	TRBJ2-5	.	TGTGCCAGCAGCCTGCTTGGGTCAGAGACCCAGTACTTC	CASSLLGSETQYF